This T cell receptor beta chain was obtained from a study of tumor-infiltrating lymphocytes in primary liver carcinoma. Germline CDR1 MGHRA, CDR2 YSYEKL. This CDR3 comprises 14 residues. A primer in the constant region served to generate TCR beta cDNA from around 500 ng of total RNA. For TCR beta, libraries were produced by three nested multiplex PCR rounds using slightly modified ARM-PCR. Both of the initial two PCR rounds ran for around 9 cycles and employed TRBV1-TRBV30 forward primers alongside a C-beta reverse primer. TCRdb analysed the multiplex PCR reads with MiXCR anew, one entry per CDR3 protein. The sample holds under 85,000 distinct CDR3 sequences, approximately 72% seen once. With respect to this clonotype: The junction departs from germline at one end; a sequencing error may be responsible.

Unsorted bulk tissue, about 20-32 mg of it, served as the source for co-extraction of RNA and DNA. Each individual tumor supplied samples from five separate regions. This clonotype was obtained from a man aged 35 to 55 with primary liver carcinoma and hepatitis B virus infection. This sequence joins TRBV4-1 and TRBJ2-1; D perhaps matches TRBD2 (5 bases). Sequences were obtained from liver tumor tissue from sampling region 1. Noted subset: tumor region T1, superior pole. The CDR3 region is CVSGSLGSEDEQFF. The CDR3 DNA reads as TGCGTCAGCGGCTCCCTAGGGTCAGAGGATGAGCAGTTCTTC.